The table lists the clone carrying this T cell receptor (beta chain) with a few counts. The data stem from a study of T cells in Graves' hyperthyroidism and ophthalmopathy. The J segment lost 3 bases and the V segment lost 6 bases, leaving 7 bases of the junction unmatched. CDR3 size: 14 residues. The V gene's germline CDR1 is SQVTM and CDR2 ANQGSEA. Authors of the study amplified TCR beta CDR3 regions from RNA transcripts. The HTBI primer set was used in a first-round RT-PCR of the TCR CDR3. MiXCR was run by TCRdb on the multiplex PCR reads, yielding one entry per CDR3 protein. Of 250,000 to 300,000 distinct CDR3 sequences in the sample, roughly 19% were seen once.

The V and J genes are TRBV29-1 and TRBJ2-1; 8 positions match TRBD2. This clonotype was sampled from a middle-aged man with Graves' ophthalmopathy. The sequenced sample was blood. The CDR3: CSVQTSGHYNEQFF. CDR3 DNA sequence: TGCAGCGTCCAAACTAGCGGCCACTACAATGAGCAGTTCTTC.